This is a list of T cell receptor beta chains from one sample in a study of blood T cell repertoires in COVID-19. Profiling relied on immunoSEQ multiplex PCR, and the TCRdb table lists in-frame clones only, not all of them. The top ten hold 1.5% to 2% of the sample, which has around 330,000 clones, about 85% seen once. Sequencing used PBMCs or T cells enriched from blood (not recorded which). These TCRs come from a woman aged 25-40 years who had been exposed to COVID-19. CDR3s include the opening cysteine and the closing phenylalanine or tryptophan. A D gene is named only where the DNA matches it firmly. Clone size is not always given. Where it is, it says once, few, many or a class for expanded clones.

TRBJ1-1 - TRBV9 - TGTGCCAGCAGCCCCGGCGGGCCTGAAGCTTTCTTT CASSPGGPEAFF
TRBJ2-7 - TRBV5-6 - TGTGCCAGCAGCTTGGGGGCAGTATCCTACGAGCAGTACTTC CASSLGAVSYEQYF
TRBJ1-2 - TRBV10-3 - TGTGCCATCAGAGACGACAGCCTTTATGGCTACACCTTC CAIRDDSLYGYTF
TRBJ2-3 - TRBV5-1 TRBD2 TGCGCCAGCAGCCCGGGAGGGGGGGCAGATACGCAGTATTTT CASSPGGGADTQYF
TRBJ1-2 - TRBV12-3/TRBV12-4 - TGTGCCAGCAGCTGCTATTTTTATGGCTACACCTTC CASSCYFYGYTF
TRBJ1-2 - TRBV7-9 TRBD1 TGTGCCAGCAGCTTAGTAGCAGGGGGCGACTATGGCTACACCTTC CASSLVAGGDYGYTF
TRBJ1-3 - TRBV21-1 - TGTGCCAGCAGCACTAACAGGGGGCGGCGAAACACCATATATTTT CASSTNRGRRNTIYF
TRBJ1-6 once TRBV30 TRBD1 TGTGCCTGGAGGACAGGGGGAAATTCACCCCTCCACTTT CAWRTGGNSPLHF
TRBJ1-1 - TRBV6-5 - TGTGCCAGCAGCGGGGACACGGACACTGAAGCTTTCTTT CASSGDTDTEAFF
TRBJ2-3 - TRBV3-1/TRBV3-2 - TGTGCCAGCAGCCAAGATATCGTTTCAGATACGCAGTATTTT CASSQDIVSDTQYF
TRBJ2-7 - TRBV7-9 TRBD2 TGTGCCAGCAGCTTTGGAGGCGGTAGCGGGTCCTACGAGCAGTACTTC CASSFGGGSGSYEQYF
TRBJ1-5 - TRBV6-2/TRBV6-3 - TGTGCCAGCAGCAGACAAGGGGGAACCGGTCAGCCCCAGCATTTT CASSRQGGTGQPQHF
TRBJ2-1 - TRBV7-9 - TGTGCCAGCAGCTTATCAGGGAGGCCTAAGGAGCAGTTCTTC CASSLSGRPKEQFF
TRBJ2-7 - TRBV6-5 TRBD2 TGTGCCAGCAGTTACTCCGCTAGCGGGGGATACGAGCAGTACTTC CASSYSASGGYEQYF
TRBJ1-2 once TRBV27 TRBD1 TGTGCCAGCAGCACAGGGGGCGTTTATGGCTACACCTTC CASSTGGVYGYTF
TRBJ2-7 - TRBV4-1 - TGCGCCAGCAGCCACCCCGACTTAGCGGTCTCCTACGAGCAGTACTTC CASSHPDLAVSYEQYF
TRBJ1-2 - TRBV6-5 TRBD1 TGTGCCAGCAGTTACGACAGGGTGGCTAACTATGGCTACACCTTC CASSYDRVANYGYTF
TRBJ1-5 - TRBV18 - TGTGCCAGCTCACCTACAGGGTTGGGCAATCAGCCCCAGCATTTT CASSPTGLGNQPQHF
TRBJ2-1 once TRBV5-1 TRBD1 TGCGCCAGCAGCTTGGAGGGGGCCTCCTACAATGAGCAGTTCTTC CASSLEGASYNEQFF
TRBJ1-2 - TRBV6-6 - TGTGCCAGCAGTGCCCGCCTAGACTCTAACTATGGCTACACCTTC CASSARLDSNYGYTF
TRBJ1-1 - TRBV7-3 TRBD1 TGTGCCAGCAGCTCGGACAGGGAAACTGAAGCTTTCTTT CASSSDRETEAFF